The sequence of this T cell receptor (beta chain) was determined in a study of identical twins. A few counts support this clonotype. TCRdb itself ran the 5' RACE reads through MiXCR, one entry per CDR3 protein. The repertoire includes a few hundred thousand distinct CDR3 sequences, 20% to 30% of them detected once, and 2.9% sits in the top ten. Germline lookup yields CDR1 MNHEY and CDR2 SVGEGT. This CDR3 has 20 residues. The J segment lost 4 bases and the V segment lost 6 bases, leaving 17 bases of the junction unmatched. This same sample was also taken into another study, of T cells expressing NK-cell markers. From that report: One observes that, in several donors, these clonotypes were also the leading ones within the CD3+CD56-NKG2C+ fraction.

Sequencing used CD4+ T cells sorted from blood. The receptor's source is a woman aged 18 to 35 in good health. This chain links TRBV6-2 or TRBV6-3 with TRBJ2-2; 13 bases map to TRBD2. The CDR3 bases are TGTGCCAGCAGCCCACCCCCGGGACTAGCGGGGCCAGGGGGCACCGGGGAGCTGTTTTTT. Its translation: CASSPPPGLAGPGGTGELFF.